The text below deals with one TCR beta chain. The V gene lost 7 bases and the J gene lost 6 bases, with 13 bases spanning the gap. Germline CDR1 is SGHNT and CDR2 is YENEEA. The CDR3 is 12 residues long. These data originate in a study of blood T cell repertoires in COVID-19. Study at large: COVID-19 samples collected from the United States, Italy and Spain covered acute and convalescent phases.

Ages ranged from roughly 18 to 100 years, with residence in around 24 US areas. Participant-reported clinical history was the basis for cohort assignment. Method: immunoSEQ multiplex PCR; TCRdb's copy keeps in-frame clones and lacks some. The sample carries approximately 340,000 clones, 91% recorded once. This clonotype was obtained from a woman aged 40 to 50 who had been exposed to COVID-19. The source material was PBMCs or T cells enriched from blood (not recorded which). The chain combines TRBV11-3 with TRBJ2-7; possibly TRBD2 for D (6 bases). As DNA, the CDR3 is TGTGCCAGCACTTCGGAGGGGTTCGAGCAGTACTTC. This codes for CASTSEGFEQYF. The variable domain in full, completed from reference TRBV11-3 and TRBJ2-7, reads EAGVVQSPRYKIIEKKQPVAFWCNPISGHNTLYWYLQNLGQGPELLIRYENEEAVDDSQLPKDRFSAERLKGVDSTLKIQPAELGDSAVYLCASTSEGFEQYFGPGTRLTVT.